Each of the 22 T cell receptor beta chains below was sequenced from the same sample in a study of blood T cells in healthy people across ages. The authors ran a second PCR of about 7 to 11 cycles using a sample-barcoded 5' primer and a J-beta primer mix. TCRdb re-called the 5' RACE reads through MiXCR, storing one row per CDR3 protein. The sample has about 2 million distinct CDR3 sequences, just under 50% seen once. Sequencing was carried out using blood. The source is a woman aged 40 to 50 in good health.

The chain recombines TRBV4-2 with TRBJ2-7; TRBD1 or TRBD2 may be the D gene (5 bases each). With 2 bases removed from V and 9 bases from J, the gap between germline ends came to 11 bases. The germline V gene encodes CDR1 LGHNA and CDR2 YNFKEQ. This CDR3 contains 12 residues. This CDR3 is CASSQLRDGQYF. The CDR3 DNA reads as TGTGCCAGCAGCCAACTCAGGGACGGGCAGTACTTC.

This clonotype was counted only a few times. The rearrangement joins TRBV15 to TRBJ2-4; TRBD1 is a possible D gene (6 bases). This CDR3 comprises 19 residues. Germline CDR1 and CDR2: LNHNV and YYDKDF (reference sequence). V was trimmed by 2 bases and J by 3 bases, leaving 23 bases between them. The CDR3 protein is CATSRYPGHGDSGKNIQYF. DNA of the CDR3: TGTGCCACCAGCAGATATCCGGGACACGGGGATTCGGGCAAAAACATTCAGTACTTC.

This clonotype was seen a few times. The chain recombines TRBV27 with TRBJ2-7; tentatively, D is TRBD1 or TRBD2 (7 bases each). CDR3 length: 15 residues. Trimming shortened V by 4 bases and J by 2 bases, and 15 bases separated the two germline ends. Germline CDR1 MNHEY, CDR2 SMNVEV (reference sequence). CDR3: CASSSRRGGPYEQYF. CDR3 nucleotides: TGTGCCAGCAGTTCCCGCAGGGGGGGCCCCTACGAGCAGTACTTC.

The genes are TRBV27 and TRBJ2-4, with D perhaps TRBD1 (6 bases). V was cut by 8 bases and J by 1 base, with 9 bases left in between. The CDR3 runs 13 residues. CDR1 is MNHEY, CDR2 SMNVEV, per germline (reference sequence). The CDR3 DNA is TGTGCCAGCGGACAGATCGCCAAAAACATTCAGTACTTC. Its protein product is CASGQIAKNIQYF.

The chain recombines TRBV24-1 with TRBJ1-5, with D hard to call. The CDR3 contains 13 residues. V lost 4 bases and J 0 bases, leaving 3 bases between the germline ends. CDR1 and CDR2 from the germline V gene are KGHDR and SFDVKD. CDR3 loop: CATSELSNQPQHF. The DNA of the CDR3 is TGTGCCACCAGTGAACTTAGCAATCAGCCCCAGCATTTT.

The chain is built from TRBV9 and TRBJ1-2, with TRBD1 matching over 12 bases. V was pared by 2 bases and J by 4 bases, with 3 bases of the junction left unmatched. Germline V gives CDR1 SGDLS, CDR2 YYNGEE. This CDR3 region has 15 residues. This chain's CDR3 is CASSVGTGGLYGYTF. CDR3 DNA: TGTGCCAGCAGCGTCGGGACAGGGGGCCTCTATGGCTACACCTTC.

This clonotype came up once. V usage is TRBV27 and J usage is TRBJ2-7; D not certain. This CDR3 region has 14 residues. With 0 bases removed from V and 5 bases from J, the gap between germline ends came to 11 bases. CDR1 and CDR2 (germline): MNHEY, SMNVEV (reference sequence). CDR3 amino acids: CASSLSESMNEQYF. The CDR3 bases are TGTGCCAGCAGTTTATCGGAATCGATGAACGAGCAGTACTTC.

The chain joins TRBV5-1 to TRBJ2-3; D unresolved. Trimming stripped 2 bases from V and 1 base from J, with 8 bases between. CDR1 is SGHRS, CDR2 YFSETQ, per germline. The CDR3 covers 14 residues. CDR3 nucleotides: TGCGCCAGCAGCTTCCCCGAGGGCACAGATACGCAGTATTTT. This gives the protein CASSFPEGTDTQYF.

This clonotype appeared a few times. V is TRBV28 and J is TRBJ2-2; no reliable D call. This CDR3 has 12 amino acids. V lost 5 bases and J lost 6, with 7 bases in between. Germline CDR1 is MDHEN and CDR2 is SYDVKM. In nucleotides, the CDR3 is TGTGCCAGCAGTCCCGTACCCGGGGAGCTGTTTTTT. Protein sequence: CASSPVPGELFF.

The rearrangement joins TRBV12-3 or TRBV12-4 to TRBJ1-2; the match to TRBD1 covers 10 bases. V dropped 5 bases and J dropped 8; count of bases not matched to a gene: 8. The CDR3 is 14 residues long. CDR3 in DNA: TGTGCCAGCAGTGGACAGGGGGTCCTAGTGGGCTACACCTTC. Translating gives CASSGQGVLVGYTF.

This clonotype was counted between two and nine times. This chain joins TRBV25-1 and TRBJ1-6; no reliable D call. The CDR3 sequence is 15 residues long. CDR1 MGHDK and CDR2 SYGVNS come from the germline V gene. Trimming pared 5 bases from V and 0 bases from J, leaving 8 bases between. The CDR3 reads CASSKESSYNSPLHF. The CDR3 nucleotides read TGTGCCAGCAGTAAAGAGAGCTCCTATAATTCACCCCTCCACTTT.

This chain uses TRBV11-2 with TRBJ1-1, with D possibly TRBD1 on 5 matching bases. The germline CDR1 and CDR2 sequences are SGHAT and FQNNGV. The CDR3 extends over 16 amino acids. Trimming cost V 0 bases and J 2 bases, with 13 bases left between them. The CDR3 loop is CASSLDGTPFNTEAFF. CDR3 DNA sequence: TGTGCCAGCAGCTTAGATGGGACCCCCTTTAACACTGAAGCTTTCTTT.

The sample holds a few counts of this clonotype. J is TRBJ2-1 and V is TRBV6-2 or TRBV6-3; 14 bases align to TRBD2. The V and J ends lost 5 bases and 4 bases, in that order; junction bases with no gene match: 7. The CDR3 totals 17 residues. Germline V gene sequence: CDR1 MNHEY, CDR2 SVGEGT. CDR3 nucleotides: TGTGCCAGCAGTCCCGGACTAGCGGGGGGCCATTACAATGAGCAGTTCTTC. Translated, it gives CASSPGLAGGHYNEQFF.

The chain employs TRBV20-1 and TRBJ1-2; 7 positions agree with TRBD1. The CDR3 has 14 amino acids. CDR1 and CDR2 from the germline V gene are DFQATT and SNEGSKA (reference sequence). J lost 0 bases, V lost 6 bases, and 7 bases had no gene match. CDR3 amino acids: CSANRGTSNYGYTF. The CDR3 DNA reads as TGCAGTGCAAACAGGGGAACCTCTAACTATGGCTACACCTTC.

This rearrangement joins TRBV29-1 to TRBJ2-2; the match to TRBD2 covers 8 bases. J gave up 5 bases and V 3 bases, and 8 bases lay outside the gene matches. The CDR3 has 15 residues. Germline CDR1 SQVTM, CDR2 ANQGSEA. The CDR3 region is CSVETGTRGTGELFF. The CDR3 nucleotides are TGCAGCGTTGAGACCGGGACTAGGGGTACCGGGGAGCTGTTTTTT.

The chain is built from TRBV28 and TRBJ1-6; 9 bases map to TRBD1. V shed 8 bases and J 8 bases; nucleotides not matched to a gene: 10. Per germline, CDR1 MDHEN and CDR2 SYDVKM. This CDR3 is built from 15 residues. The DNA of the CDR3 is TGTGCCAGCCGACGAAGGACAGGGGAGTATTCACCCCTCCACTTT. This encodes CASRRRTGEYSPLHF.

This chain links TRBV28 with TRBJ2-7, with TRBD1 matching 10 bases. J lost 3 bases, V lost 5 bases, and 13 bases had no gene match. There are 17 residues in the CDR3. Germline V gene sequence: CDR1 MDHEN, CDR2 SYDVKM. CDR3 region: CASSPFDRGRWDYEQYF. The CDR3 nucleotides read TGTGCCAGCAGTCCATTCGACAGGGGGCGGTGGGACTACGAGCAGTACTTC.

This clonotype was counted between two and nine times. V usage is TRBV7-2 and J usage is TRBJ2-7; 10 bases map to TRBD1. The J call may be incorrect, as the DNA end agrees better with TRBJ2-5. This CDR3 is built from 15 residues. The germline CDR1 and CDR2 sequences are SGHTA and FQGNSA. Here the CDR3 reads CASSLDRGRSETQYF. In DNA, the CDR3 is TGTGCCAGCAGCTTGGACAGGGGGAGATCAGAGACCCAGTACTTC.

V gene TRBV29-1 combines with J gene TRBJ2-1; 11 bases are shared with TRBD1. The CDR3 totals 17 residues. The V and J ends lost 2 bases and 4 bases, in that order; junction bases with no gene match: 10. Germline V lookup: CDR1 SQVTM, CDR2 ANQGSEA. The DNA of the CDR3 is TGCAGCGTTGAATTGCCTCCTGGACAGGGGGCGTACAATGAGCAGTTCTTC. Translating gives CSVELPPGQGAYNEQFF.

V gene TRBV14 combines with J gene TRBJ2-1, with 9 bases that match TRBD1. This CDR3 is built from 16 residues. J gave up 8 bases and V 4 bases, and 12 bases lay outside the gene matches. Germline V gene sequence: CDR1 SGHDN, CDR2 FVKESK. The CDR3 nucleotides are TGTGCCAGCAGCCCACCGCTCACAGGGGGCATTGATGAGCAGTTCTTC. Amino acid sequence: CASSPPLTGGIDEQFF.

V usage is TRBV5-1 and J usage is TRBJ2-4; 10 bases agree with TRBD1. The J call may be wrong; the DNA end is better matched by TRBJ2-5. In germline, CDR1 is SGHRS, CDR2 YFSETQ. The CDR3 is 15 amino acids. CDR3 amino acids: CASRSLGQGPETQYF. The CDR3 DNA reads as TGCGCCAGCAGATCTCTGGGACAGGGGCCAGAGACCCAGTACTTC.

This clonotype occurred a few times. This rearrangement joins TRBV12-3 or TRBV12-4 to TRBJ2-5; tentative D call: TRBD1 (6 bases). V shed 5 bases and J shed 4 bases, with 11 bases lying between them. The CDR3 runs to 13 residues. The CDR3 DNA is TGTGCCAGCAGTGTAACCAGGGGAGAGACCCAGTACTTC. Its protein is CASSVTRGETQYF.